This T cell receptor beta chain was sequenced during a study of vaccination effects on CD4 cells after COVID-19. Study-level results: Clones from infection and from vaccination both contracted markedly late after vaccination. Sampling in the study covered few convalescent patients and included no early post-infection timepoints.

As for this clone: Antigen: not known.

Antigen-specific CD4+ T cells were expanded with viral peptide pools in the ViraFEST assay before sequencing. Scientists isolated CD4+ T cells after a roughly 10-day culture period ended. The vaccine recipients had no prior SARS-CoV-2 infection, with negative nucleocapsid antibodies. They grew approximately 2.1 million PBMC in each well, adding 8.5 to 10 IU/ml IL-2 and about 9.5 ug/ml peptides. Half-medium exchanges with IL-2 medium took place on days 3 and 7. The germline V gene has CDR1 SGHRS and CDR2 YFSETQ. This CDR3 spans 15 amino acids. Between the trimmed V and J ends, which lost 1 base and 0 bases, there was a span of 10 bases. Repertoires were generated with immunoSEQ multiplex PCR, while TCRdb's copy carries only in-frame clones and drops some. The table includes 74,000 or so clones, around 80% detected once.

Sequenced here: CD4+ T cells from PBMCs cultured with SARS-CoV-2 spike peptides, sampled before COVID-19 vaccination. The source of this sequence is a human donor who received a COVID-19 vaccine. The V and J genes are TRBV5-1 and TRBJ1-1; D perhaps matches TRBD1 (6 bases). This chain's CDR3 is CASSLMTGVNTEAFF. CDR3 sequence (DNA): TGCGCCAGCAGCTTGATGACAGGAGTGAACACTGAAGCTTTCTTT.